This T cell receptor (beta chain) is from a study of identical twins. MiXCR, run by TCRdb on the 5' RACE reads, gives a single entry per CDR3 protein. The table lists 350,000 to 600,000 distinct CDR3 sequences, 12% to 15% of them singletons, with more than 0.5% in the top ten. V was clipped by 7 bases and J by 3 bases, with 19 bases between them. This CDR3 has 16 amino acids. The germline CDR1 and CDR2 sequences are MGHDK and SYGVNS. This clonotype has a handful of counts. The sample was also linked to a second study, of yellow fever vaccine responses in identical twins.

Material for sequencing was CD4+ T cells sorted from blood. The TCR was taken from a woman in her late teens or twenties in good health. This chain joins TRBV25-1 and TRBJ2-4; D might be TRBD1 (5 bases). The CDR3 region has the DNA TGTGCCAGCACCGAATCCCAGGGCGCAGGCAAAAACATTCAGTACTTC. Amino acids: CASTESQGAGKNIQYF.